Here is one T cell receptor (beta chain) with its context. The data belong to a study of OX40 agonist ivuxolimab in advanced cancers. Across the study: Ivuxolimab doses were 0.01, 0.1, 0.3, 1.5, 3 or 10 mg/kg every 2 weeks. The study enrolled dose-escalation patients with hepatocellular carcinoma, melanoma, renal cell or head and neck cancer.

Profiling relied on immunoSEQ multiplex PCR, and the TCRdb table lists in-frame clones only, not all of them. Of roughly 59,000 clones listed, approximately 88% are singletons. CDR1 and CDR2 (germline): SGHTA, FQGTGA. This CDR3 region has 14 residues. Trimming left V 2 bases short and J 10 bases short, with 12 bases between. Exclusion applied to patients with autoimmune disease history or systemic immunosuppression. The J gene is TRBJ1-6, the V gene TRBV7-3, with TRBD1 as a possible D gene (5 bases). The material sequenced was CD4+ or CD8+ T cells sorted from blood, taken in a trial of the OX40 agonist ivuxolimab. The source is an adult with an advanced solid tumor such as melanoma, head and neck, liver or kidney cancer. The CDR3 spells CASSLQGHGSPLHF. The CDR3 region has the DNA TGTGCCAGCAGCTTACAGGGCCACGGGTCACCCCTCCACTTT.